A selection of T cell receptor beta chains follows, all from one sample in a study of CD8 T cells in Susac syndrome. MiXCR, applied by TCRdb to the immunoSEQ multiplex PCR reads, yields one record per CDR3 protein. The data contain some 150,000 distinct CDR3 sequences, 85% to 95% of them singletons. The sequenced sample consisted of CD8+ T cells from PBMCs. These receptors originate from a human donor with multiple sclerosis. The CDR3 runs from the conserved cysteine through the conserved F or W. Fields, in order: V gene, J gene, D gene, clone size, CDR3 DNA, CDR3 protein. A D gene is named only where the DNA matches it firmly. Where a row states a size, it is once, few, many or the class of an expanded clone; other rows omit it.

TRBV30	TRBJ2-5	TRBD2	NA	TGTGCCTGGAGTGCCTTACTAGCGCCCCAAGAGACCCAGTACTTC	CAWSALLAPQETQYF
TRBV29-1	TRBJ2-7	NA	NA	TGCAGCGTTGAAACAGGGAATAGCGGCTACGAGCAGTACTTC	CSVETGNSGYEQYF
TRBV7-9	TRBJ2-1	NA	NA	TGTGCCAGCAGCTTACCACGGGCAGGGGATAGAAATGAGCAGTTCTTC	CASSLPRAGDRNEQFF
TRBV27	TRBJ1-1	NA	NA	TGTGCCAGCAGTTTATCGGCGAACACTGAAGCTTTCTTT	CASSLSANTEAFF
TRBV27	TRBJ2-3	TRBD2	NA	TGTGCCAGCAGCCCTAGTACGCGGGGGGGCCTCACAGATACGCAGTATTTT	CASSPSTRGGLTDTQYF
TRBV4-1	TRBJ1-6	TRBD1	NA	TGCGCCAGCAGCCGAGTATCGGGACAGTTTAATTCACCCCTCCACTTT	CASSRVSGQFNSPLHF
TRBV27	TRBJ2-7	NA	NA	TGTGCCAGCAGTTTATCGGGCGGGCAGTCCTACGAGCAGTACTTC	CASSLSGGQSYEQYF
TRBV7-9	TRBJ2-4	NA	NA	TGTGCCAGCAGCTTACGGTTAAGTTCTACGGACATTCAGTACTTC	CASSLRLSSTDIQYF
TRBV19	TRBJ1-6	NA	NA	TGTGCCAGTACCGGAAGGATCTATAATTCACCCCTCCACTTT	CASTGRIYNSPLHF
TRBV12-3/TRBV12-4	TRBJ2-5	NA	NA	TGTGCCAGCAGTTTAGACCCGGGGGCCGAAGGGACGGGAAAGACCCAGTACTTC	CASSLDPGAEGTGKTQYF
TRBV7-8	TRBJ1-1	NA	NA	TGTGCCAGCAGCTTAGCCCTAGGGACTGAAGCTTTCTTT	CASSLALGTEAFF
TRBV4-1	TRBJ2-4	NA	NA	TGCGCCAGCAGCCAAGATTACATTCAGTACTTC	CASSQDYIQYF
TRBV25-1	TRBJ1-5	NA	few	TGTGCCAGCAGTGAGGGGGGGAGCAATCAGCCCCAGCATTTT	CASSEGGSNQPQHF
TRBV20-1	TRBJ2-2	TRBD1	NA	TGCAGTGCTAGAGATCAGGGGGCGCCCGGGGAGCTGTTTTTT	CSARDQGAPGELFF
TRBV2	TRBJ2-7	TRBD1	few	TGTGCCAGCAGTGTATCCCGGGACAGGGCGATCTACGAGCAGTACTTC	CASSVSRDRAIYEQYF
TRBV25-1	TRBJ1-5	NA	few	TGTGCCAGCAGTGAAGGGCAAGGCAATCAGCCCCAGCATTTT	CASSEGQGNQPQHF
TRBV6-2/TRBV6-3	TRBJ2-5	NA	few	TGTGCCAGCAGTTACGGGGAGACCCAGTACTTC	CASSYGETQYF
TRBV28	TRBJ1-1	NA	NA	TGTGCCAGCAGTTTTAGCGCCTACTTATCCACCCAAGGGGCTTTCTTT	CASSFSAYLSTQGAFF
TRBV20-1	TRBJ1-4	TRBD1	NA	TGCAGTGCTAGAGATTTGGCGAGGGGGCAATATGAAAAACTGTTTTTT	CSARDLARGQYEKLFF
TRBV4-1	TRBJ2-6	NA	NA	TGCGCCAGCAGCCAGGGCTGGGGCAGCCCCACTGGGGCCAACGTCCTGACTTTC	CASSQGWGSPTGANVLTF
TRBV20-1	TRBJ2-3	TRBD2	NA	TGCAGTGCGGAAAATCCGGGACTAGCGGGGAGCACAGATACGCAGTATTTT	CSAENPGLAGSTDTQYF
TRBV9	TRBJ2-2	TRBD2	NA	TGTGCCAGCAGCGTAGGGTCTAGCGGGGTCACCGGGGAGCTGTTTTTT	CASSVGSSGVTGELFF
TRBV6-2/TRBV6-3	TRBJ2-2	TRBD1	NA	TGTGCCAGCAGTTACTCGGACAGGCTGGGCACCGGGGAGCTGTTTTTT	CASSYSDRLGTGELFF
TRBV7-9	TRBJ2-5	TRBD1	NA	TGTGCCAGCAGCTTCCGGGGCAGGGGGAAAGAGACCCAGTACTTC	CASSFRGRGKETQYF
TRBV6-2/TRBV6-3	TRBJ2-1	NA	NA	TGTGCCAGCAGTTACGAGGCATTCGGATACATCAATGAGCAGTTCTTC	CASSYEAFGYINEQFF
TRBV20-1	TRBJ2-3	NA	NA	TGCAGTGCCCTCGACAGTATTGGCACAGATACGCAGTATTTT	CSALDSIGTDTQYF
TRBV13	TRBJ2-1	TRBD2	NA	TGTGCCAGCAGCTCTAGCGGGGGGACCTACAATGAGCAGTTCTTC	CASSSSGGTYNEQFF
TRBV28	TRBJ1-5	NA	few	TGTGCCAGCAGTTTTGGAGGTCAGCCCCAGCATTTT	CASSFGGQPQHF
TRBV7-9	TRBJ1-5	TRBD1	NA	TGTGCCAGCAGCCCTCAGGGGGCGAAGGGCAATCAGCCCCAGCATTTT	CASSPQGAKGNQPQHF
TRBV2	TRBJ2-1	TRBD1	NA	TGTGCCCGAAAAGACAGGGGGTCGGTCAATGAGCAGTTCTTC	CARKDRGSVNEQFF
TRBV3-1	TRBJ2-7	TRBD1	NA	TGTGCCAGCAGTCTCAACCCCGGGACAGGGGGCTACGAGCAGTACTTC	CASSLNPGTGGYEQYF
TRBV15	TRBJ2-7	NA	NA	TGTGCCACCAGCAGCGACAGGAACTCCTACGAGCAGTACTTC	CATSSDRNSYEQYF
TRBV27	TRBJ2-7	TRBD1	NA	TGTGCCAGCAGTTCTCCGACTCCGGGACAGGGTCTCAACGAGCAGTACTTC	CASSSPTPGQGLNEQYF
TRBV29-1	TRBJ1-2	NA	NA	TGCAGCGTTGTGGAGGGGAATGGCTACACCTTC	CSVVEGNGYTF
TRBV7-9	TRBJ1-6	NA	NA	TGTGCCAGCACCGGACCCCGGGAGGTTAATTCACCCCTCCACTTT	CASTGPREVNSPLHF
TRBV7-9	TRBJ1-2	TRBD1	NA	TGTGCCAGCAGCCCGAAGACAGGGGAGGACTATGGCTACACCTTC	CASSPKTGEDYGYTF
TRBV3-1	TRBJ2-7	NA	NA	TGTGCCAGCAGCCCCCGCAAGGGGTCCCGCGCCTACGAGCAGTACTTC	CASSPRKGSRAYEQYF
TRBV19	TRBJ1-1	TRBD1	NA	TGTGCCAGTAGTGCGGGACAGTGGGGGAACACTGAAGCTTTCTTT	CASSAGQWGNTEAFF
TRBV3-1	TRBJ1-1	NA	NA	TGTGCCAGCAGCCAAGGCTTAATCCTAAAGGCAGCGAACACTGAAGCTTTCTTT	CASSQGLILKAANTEAFF
TRBV12-5	TRBJ2-5	TRBD2	NA	TGTGCTAGTGGTTTGGGACTAGCGGAAGAGACCCAGTACTTC	CASGLGLAEETQYF
TRBV4-3	TRBJ1-4	NA	NA	TGCGCCAGCAGTCAAAGAGCGATGTTTAATGAAAAACTGTTTTTT	CASSQRAMFNEKLFF
TRBV27	TRBJ2-5	NA	NA	TGTGCCAGCAGTTTTGATAGAGGAGAGACCCAGTACTTC	CASSFDRGETQYF
TRBV13	TRBJ2-1	TRBD2	NA	TGTGCCAGCAGCCCCCGGACTAGCGCGGGGGGTCCCTACAATGAGCAGTTCTTC	CASSPRTSAGGPYNEQFF
TRBV20-1	TRBJ2-1	NA	NA	TGCAGTGCTAGGAAGGGATCTGAGCAGTTCTTC	CSARKGSEQFF
TRBV3-1	TRBJ2-7	NA	NA	TGTGCCAGCAGCCCCCAAGGGGTCGAGCAGTACTTC	CASSPQGVEQYF
TRBV9	TRBJ2-1	TRBD2	NA	TGTGCCAGCAGCTCCCAGAGCGGGGTTTACAATGAGCAGTTCTTC	CASSSQSGVYNEQFF
TRBV20-1	TRBJ1-1	TRBD1	once	TGCAGTGCTAGAGCAGTCGGACAGGGGGAAAGTTGGTACGCTGAAGCTTTCTTT	CSARAVGQGESWYAEAFF
TRBV12-3/TRBV12-4	TRBJ2-5	TRBD1	NA	TGTGCCAGCAGTTTCGGGACAGGGTCGGAGACCCAGTACTTC	CASSFGTGSETQYF
TRBV2	TRBJ2-5	NA	NA	TGTGCCAGCAGGGCAAGGAACCAAGAGACCCAGTACTTC	CASRARNQETQYF
TRBV7-9	TRBJ1-2	NA	NA	TGTGCCAGCAGCCCGAAGGAACTCACAGGGTATGGCTACACCTTC	CASSPKELTGYGYTF
TRBV7-9	TRBJ2-1	TRBD2	NA	TGTGCCAGCAGCGGGACTAGCGGGGGACCTTACAATGAGCAGTTCTTC	CASSGTSGGPYNEQFF
TRBV5-1	TRBJ1-4	NA	NA	TGCGCCAGCAGCTTGGGATGGGGGCGCGGAGAAAAACTGTTTTTT	CASSLGWGRGEKLFF
TRBV6-5	TRBJ2-3	NA	NA	TGTGCCAGCAGTTACGTAGGCACCACTAGCACAGATACGCAGTATTTT	CASSYVGTTSTDTQYF